The sample holds many counts of the clone carrying this TCR beta chain. Antigen specificity is unknown. TCRdb re-called the 5' RACE reads through MiXCR, storing one row per CDR3 protein. This table holds about 140,000 distinct CDR3 sequences, roughly 8% found once. The CDR3 sequence is 13 residues long. From germline, CDR1 is DFQATT and CDR2 SNEGSKA (reference sequence). After removal of 5 bases from V and 6 bases from J, the junction contained 5 bases not matched to a gene. The source of the sample is a study of T cells after yellow fever vaccination. Study at large: The authors prepared low-cell-number fractions using SMART-Seq v4 Ultra Low Input. Whole-study findings and limits: In FACS-sorted repertoires, abundant clonotypes from the bulk population could appear as contaminants.

Sequencing used CD4+ T cells sorted from PBMCs, obtained 5 days after the yellow fever booster vaccination. The origin of this receptor is a young man who received the YFV17D yellow fever vaccine. V is TRBV20-1 and J is TRBJ2-3; 10 nucleotides align to TRBD2. CDR3 region: CSAATGLADTQYF. DNA for the CDR3: TGCAGTGCTGCCACGGGACTAGCGGATACGCAGTATTTT.